Listed here are 11 T cell receptor beta chains from one sample, sequenced in a study of radiotherapy plus CTLA-4 blockade in lung cancer. Assay used: immunoSEQ multiplex PCR; TCRdb lists only in-frame clones, some missing. Of approximately 40,000 clones in the sample, approximately 71% were seen once. The sequencing here drew on peripheral blood, taken from a patient treated with radiotherapy plus ipilimumab. These receptors came from a human donor with non-small cell lung cancer whose response to radiotherapy plus ipilimumab could not be evaluated.

This chain connects TRBV28 to TRBJ1-2, with 7 nucleotides matching TRBD1. The CDR3 length is 13 residues. Germline trimming cut 10 bases from V and 3 bases from J; bases unmatched to any gene: 8. The V gene's germline CDR1 is MDHEN and CDR2 SYDVKM. CDR3 loop: CATLQGRHYGYTF. As DNA, the CDR3 is TGTGCCACACTACAGGGGCGACACTATGGCTACACCTTC.

The chain links TRBV7-9 to TRBJ2-1; tentatively, D is TRBD1 (6 bases). Germline-derived CDR1 and CDR2 are SEHNR and FQNEAQ (reference sequence). V shed 5 bases and J shed 8 bases, with 10 bases lying between them. This CDR3 contains 12 residues. The CDR3: CASSIQGYEQFF. In DNA, the CDR3 is TGTGCCAGCAGCATACAGGGATATGAGCAGTTCTTC.

The chain couples TRBV4-2 to TRBJ2-1; TRBD1 matches 8 bases. With 3 bases clipped from V and 0 bases from J, the junction kept 7 bases outside the gene matches. CDR1 and CDR2 (germline): LGHNA, YNFKEQ. The CDR3 covers 17 residues. The DNA of the CDR3 is TGTGCCAGCAGCCATGACCCTGACAGGGGCTCCTACAATGAGCAGTTCTTC. This encodes CASSHDPDRGSYNEQFF.

The V call is TRBV7-2, the J call TRBJ2-7, with 9 positions matching TRBD1. The germline CDR1 and CDR2 sequences are SGHTA and FQGNSA. The CDR3 is made up of 14 amino acids. V shed 7 bases, J shed 3 bases, and the junction held 7 bases outside the gene matches. CDR3 coding DNA: TGTGCCAGCACCTGGGGACAGGGAGGCTACGAGCAGTACTTC. Translating gives CASTWGQGGYEQYF.

This clone has only a few counts. The CDR3: CASSLLGTSPSPLHF. The CDR3 nucleotides read TGCGCCAGCAGCTTGCTTGGGACATCCCCCTCACCCCTCCACTTT. The chain carries TRBV5-1 and TRBJ1-6; D might be TRBD1 (6 bases). Germline CDR1 and CDR2: SGHRS and YFSETQ. V dropped 1 base and J dropped 10 bases, with 15 bases sitting between them. CDR3 length equals 15 residues.

This clone was counted between two and nine times. J is TRBJ1-4 and V is TRBV6-4; weak D call: TRBD1 (5 bases). Trimming took off 4 bases at V and 8 bases at J, with 17 bases between the two ends. Germline V gene lookup returns CDR1 MRHNA and CDR2 SNTAGT. This CDR3 comprises 15 residues. CDR3 nucleotide sequence: TGTGCCAGCAGTGTAGGTTTTGGGGCGCGGGAAAAACTGTTTTTT. Its translation is CASSVGFGAREKLFF.

The chain employs TRBV4-1 and TRBJ2-1; 9 nucleotides line up with TRBD2. CDR1 MGHRA and CDR2 YSYEKL come from the germline V gene. The CDR3 runs 15 residues. The ends lost 4 bases at V and 4 bases at J; junction bases unmatched: 5. The CDR3 loop reads CASSPETSGYNEQFF. The CDR3 nucleotides read TGCGCCAGCAGCCCGGAGACTAGCGGTTACAATGAGCAGTTCTTC.

This clone appeared a few times. The chain combines TRBV7-8 with TRBJ1-5; TRBD1 might be the D (6 bases). V was pared by 5 bases and J by 7 bases, with 12 bases between. This CDR3 is 13 amino acids long. The germline CDR1 and CDR2 sequences are SGHVS and FQNEAQ. DNA of the CDR3: TGTGCCAGCAGCATTACGACAGGCCAGCCCCAGCATTTT. Its protein is CASSITTGQPQHF.

J is TRBJ2-2 and V is TRBV7-2; D may be TRBD1 (7 bases). V was pared by 0 bases and J by 5 bases, with 13 bases between. The CDR3 length is 16 residues. CDR1 and CDR2 from the germline V gene are SGHTA and FQGNSA. The CDR3 coding sequence is TGTGCCAGCAGCTTAGCTGGGGCAGGGGGGACCGGGGAGCTGTTTTTT. This encodes CASSLAGAGGTGELFF.

Worth noting for this clone: The final CDR3 position lacks the conserved phenylalanine or tryptophan, pointing to a likely read error. The DNA is omitted, as the CDR3 cannot be located on it reliably, and the CDR3 follows TCRdb's listing. The chain uses TRBV6-5 and TRBJ2-7; TRBD1, the table's D call, was not compared with the DNA. The CDR3 spans 13 amino acids, including both terminal residues. The V gene's germline CDR1 is MNHEY and CDR2 SVGAGI. CDR3 protein: CASSYLIREMGQT.

The V and J genes are TRBV6-5 and TRBJ1-2; TRBD1 might be the D (6 bases). The V and J ends lost 7 bases and 8 bases respectively, with 11 bases between them. From germline, CDR1 is MNHEY and CDR2 SVGAGI. The CDR3 totals 11 residues. CDR3 DNA sequence: TGTGCCAGCACAGGGGAGGGGGGCTACACCTTC. This codes for CASTGEGGYTF.